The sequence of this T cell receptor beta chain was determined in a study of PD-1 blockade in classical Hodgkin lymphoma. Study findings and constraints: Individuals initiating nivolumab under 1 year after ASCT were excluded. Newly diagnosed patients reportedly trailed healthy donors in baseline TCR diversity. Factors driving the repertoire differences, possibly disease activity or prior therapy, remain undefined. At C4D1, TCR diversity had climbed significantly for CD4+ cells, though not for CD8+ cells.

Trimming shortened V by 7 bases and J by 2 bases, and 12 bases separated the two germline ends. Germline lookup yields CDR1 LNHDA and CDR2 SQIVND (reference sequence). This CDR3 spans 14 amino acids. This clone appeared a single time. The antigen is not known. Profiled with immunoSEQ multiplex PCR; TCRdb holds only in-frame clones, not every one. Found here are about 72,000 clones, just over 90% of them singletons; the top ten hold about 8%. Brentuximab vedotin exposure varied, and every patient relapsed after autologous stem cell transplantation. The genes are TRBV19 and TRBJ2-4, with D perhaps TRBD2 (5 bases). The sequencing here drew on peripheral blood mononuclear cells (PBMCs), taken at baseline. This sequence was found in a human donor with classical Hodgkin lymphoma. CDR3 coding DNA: TGTGCCAGTACCCACCGGGAATCCAAAAACATTCAGTACTTC. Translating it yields CASTHRESKNIQYF.